The present T cell receptor (beta chain) was sequenced within a study of blood T cell repertoires in COVID-19 (dated by TCRdb to about 2020). With respect to the entire study: Collaborator samples came from the United States, Italy and Spain and covered acute and convalescent phases of COVID-19. The prospective study material was composed of cDNA or gDNA derived from T cells, B-cell-depleted T cells, or PBMCs. The dataset comprised deeply sampled blood TCRbeta repertoires from subjects exposed to, actively infected with, or recovered from COVID-19. A freely available public database, intended as a resource for researchers studying the immune response to SARS-CoV-2, is where the repertoires were released. The samples were drawn from the first 160 participants of the ongoing ImmuneRACE study and from more than 1,000 subjects provided by 6 global collaborators. The sample metadata nearly always contained a de-identified subject ID, COVID-19 status, age in years and sex. Where available, HLA class I and class II types were obtained from metadata supplied by the sample provider rather than from assay-based typing.

TCRbeta CDR3 regions were amplified from genomic DNA by means of the immunoSEQ Assay, a bias-controlled multiplex PCR. Concerning the study's data processing: Within the assay, amplification of reference gene primers was used to estimate how many nucleated cells each sample contained. Sequence reads were collapsed and filtered to measure the absolute abundance of every unique TCRbeta CDR3 rearrangement. Productive Simpson clonality was computed per sample as the square root of Simpson's diversity index over productive rearrangements. The table comes from immuneACCESS by way of TCRdb, which keeps in-frame sequences with V and J called. Part of the clones is missing from these tables; in studies checked, under half for an unresolved V gene and the rest for unknown reasons. Clone size and V and J calls were adopted from that table, with D and trimming inferred from the DNA. The sample table lists some 300,000 clones, around 86% of them with a count of one. The ten biggest clones cover roughly 1.3% of the sample.

The germline V gene yields SGHTA for CDR1 and FQGNSA for CDR2. The CDR3 covers 13 residues, taking in both the cysteine and the phenylalanine. The read is trimmed to its CDR3 DNA, 39 bases read in frame from base 1. V sheds 4 bases and J sheds 5 bases, leaving 11 bases between their ends. Whole blood was collected in K2EDTA tubes by collaborating institutions according to the institutions' own protocols. For TCRbeta analysis, collaborators shipped samples in one of three forms: frozen whole blood, isolated PBMCs, or DNA extracted from either of those sample types. In the case of this clone: Its cognate antigen has yet to be identified. Base qualities are not recorded, but no much larger clone differs from it by a single base.

Results and caveats for the whole study, not just this receptor: Clinical and demographic metadata were provided uncurated, with the amount varying by source and participant.

The receptor's source is a man aged 65 to 79 with acute or convalescent COVID-19. Sequencing used peripheral blood. Here the chain combines TRBV7-2 and TRBJ1-2; TRBD1 is perhaps the D gene, given 5 matching bases. Here is the DNA: TGTGCCAGCAGCTCGGGACGGGAGTATGGCTACACCTTC. This sequence encodes CASSSGREYGYTF.